The sequence of this T cell receptor (beta chain) was determined in a study of blood T cell repertoires in COVID-19 (dated by TCRdb to about 2020). The study in broad terms: The collaborator samples originated in the United States, Italy and Spain and spanned the acute and convalescent phases of COVID-19. Deeply sampled blood TCRbeta repertoires from subjects exposed to, actively infected with, or recovered from COVID-19 were included in the dataset. The repertoires were released in a freely available public database intended as a resource for research on the immune response to SARS-CoV-2. The prospective study material was composed of cDNA or gDNA derived from T cells, B-cell-depleted T cells, or PBMCs. Where available, HLA class I and class II types were obtained from metadata supplied by the sample provider rather than from assay-based typing. Sample metadata almost always included a de-identified subject ID, COVID-19 status, age in years and sex. Samples were obtained from the ongoing ImmuneRACE study (first 160 participants) and from roughly 1,300 subjects provided by 6 global collaborators.

Participants in the prospective study were aged about 18 to 95 years, lived in about two dozen United States geographic areas, and enrolled through a virtual design. Cohort assignment in the prospective study relied on participant-reported clinical history from a screening survey and a study questionnaire. Recovered participants in ImmuneRACE Cohort 3 were defined by two consecutive negative NP/OP PCR tests, clearance by a healthcare professional, or resolution of symptoms. Each participant in the prospective study had whole blood, serum and a nasopharyngeal or oropharyngeal swab collected by mobile phlebotomists. Over a roughly 2-month period, participants in the prospective study had the option of providing additional blood draws and questionnaires. Before DNA extraction, prospective study blood samples were shipped either frozen or at room temperature. TCRbeta CDR3 regions were amplified from genomic DNA by means of the immunoSEQ Assay, a bias-controlled multiplex PCR. As for how the authors treated the data: The number of nucleated cells in each sample was estimated from the amplification of reference gene primers within the assay. To quantify the absolute abundance of each unique TCRbeta CDR3 rearrangement, sequence reads were collapsed and filtered. Productive Simpson clonality was computed per sample as the square root of Simpson's diversity index over productive rearrangements. The table comes from immuneACCESS by way of TCRdb, which keeps in-frame sequences with V and J called. Part of the clones is missing from these tables; in studies checked, under half for an unresolved V gene and the rest for unknown reasons. V, J and clone size are taken as reported in that table, and D and trimming were inferred from the DNA itself. Present in this sample are a few hundred thousand clones, around 90% of which were seen just once. The top ten clonotypes cover 0.9% to 1.5% of the sample.

Summary of the overall study and its limitations: The amount of clinical and demographic metadata varied by source and participant and was provided uncurated.

Looking up the germline V gene yields CDR1 SGHVS and CDR2 FQNEAQ. Germline trimming: 5 bases from V, 4 bases from J; junction bases outside gene matches: 3. The cysteine opens and the phenylalanine closes a CDR3 of 13 amino acids. Just the 39-base CDR3 DNA is kept, in frame starting at base 1. To note about this clone: It lacks a known antigen. Nothing much larger sits one base from this clone, and base qualities are not available.

The sequencing sample was made of PBMCs or T cells enriched from blood (not recorded which). The receptor chain draws on TRBV7-8 and TRBJ1-2; 8 bases in between match TRBD1. This TCR derives from a young woman who had recovered from COVID-19. This receptor carries the CDR3 CASSPGTGYGYTF. The DNA is as follows: TGTGCCAGCAGCCCCGGGACAGGCTATGGCTACACCTTC.